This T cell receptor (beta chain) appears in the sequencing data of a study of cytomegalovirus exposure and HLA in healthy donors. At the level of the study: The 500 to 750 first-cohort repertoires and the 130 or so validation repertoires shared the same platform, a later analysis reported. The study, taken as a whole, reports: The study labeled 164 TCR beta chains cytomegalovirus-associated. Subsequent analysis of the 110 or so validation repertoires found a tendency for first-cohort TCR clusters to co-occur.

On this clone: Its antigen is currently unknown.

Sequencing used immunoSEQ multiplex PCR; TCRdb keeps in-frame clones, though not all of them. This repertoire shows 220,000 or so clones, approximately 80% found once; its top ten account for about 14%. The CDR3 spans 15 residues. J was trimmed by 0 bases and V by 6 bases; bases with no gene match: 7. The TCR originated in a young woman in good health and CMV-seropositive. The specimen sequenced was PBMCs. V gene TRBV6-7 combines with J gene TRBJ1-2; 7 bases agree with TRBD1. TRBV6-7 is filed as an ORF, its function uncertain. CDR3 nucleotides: TGTGCCAGCAGGGACCTCGGGACAGCTAACTATGGCTACACCTTC. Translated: CASRDLGTANYGYTF.